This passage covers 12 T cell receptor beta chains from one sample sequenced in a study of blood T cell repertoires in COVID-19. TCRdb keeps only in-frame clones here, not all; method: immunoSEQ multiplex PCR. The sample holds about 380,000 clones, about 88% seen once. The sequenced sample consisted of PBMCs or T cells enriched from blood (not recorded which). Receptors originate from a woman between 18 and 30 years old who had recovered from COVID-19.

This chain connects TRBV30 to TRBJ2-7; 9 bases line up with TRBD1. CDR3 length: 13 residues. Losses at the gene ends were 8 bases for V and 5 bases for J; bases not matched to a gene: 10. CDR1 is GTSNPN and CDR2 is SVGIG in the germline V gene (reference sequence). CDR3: CARTGTGNHEQYF. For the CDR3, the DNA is TGTGCCCGTACCGGGACAGGGAACCACGAGCAGTACTTC.

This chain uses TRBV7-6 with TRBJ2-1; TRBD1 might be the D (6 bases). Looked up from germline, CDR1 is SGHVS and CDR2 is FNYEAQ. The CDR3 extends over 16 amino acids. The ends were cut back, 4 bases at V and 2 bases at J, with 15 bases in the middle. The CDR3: CASSSQVPGAYNEQFF. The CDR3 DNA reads TGTGCCAGCAGCTCTCAGGTTCCAGGGGCCTACAATGAGCAGTTCTTC.

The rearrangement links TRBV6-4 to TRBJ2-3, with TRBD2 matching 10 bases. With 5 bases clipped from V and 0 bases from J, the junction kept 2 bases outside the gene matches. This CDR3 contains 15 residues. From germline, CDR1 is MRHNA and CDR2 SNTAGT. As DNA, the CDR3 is TGTGCCAGCAGTCAACTAGCGGGAAGCACAGATACGCAGTATTTT. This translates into CASSQLAGSTDTQYF.

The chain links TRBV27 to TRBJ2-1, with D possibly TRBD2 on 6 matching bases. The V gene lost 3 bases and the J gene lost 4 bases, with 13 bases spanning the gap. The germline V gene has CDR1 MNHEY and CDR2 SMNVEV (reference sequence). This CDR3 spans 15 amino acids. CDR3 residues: CASSLRGVRYNEQFF. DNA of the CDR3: TGTGCCAGCAGTTTGCGGGGCGTGAGGTACAATGAGCAGTTCTTC.

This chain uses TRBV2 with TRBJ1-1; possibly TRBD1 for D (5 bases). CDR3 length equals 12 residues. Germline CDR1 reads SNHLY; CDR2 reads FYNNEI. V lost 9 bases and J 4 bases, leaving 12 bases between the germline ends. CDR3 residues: CARSGFRTEAFF. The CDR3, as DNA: TGTGCCAGATCAGGGTTCCGCACTGAAGCTTTCTTT.

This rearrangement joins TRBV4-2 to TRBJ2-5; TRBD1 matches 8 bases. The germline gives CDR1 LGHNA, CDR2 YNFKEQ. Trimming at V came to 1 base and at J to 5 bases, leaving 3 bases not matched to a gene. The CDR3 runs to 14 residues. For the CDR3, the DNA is TGTGCCAGCAGCCAAGCCCGGGACAGGGAGACCCAGTACTTC. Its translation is CASSQARDRETQYF.

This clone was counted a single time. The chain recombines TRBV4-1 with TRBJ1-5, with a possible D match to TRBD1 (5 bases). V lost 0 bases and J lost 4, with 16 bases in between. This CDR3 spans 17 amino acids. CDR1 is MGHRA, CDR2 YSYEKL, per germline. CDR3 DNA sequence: TGCGCCAGCAGCCAAGATCGGGCAGGGAGGGCAAATCAGCCCCAGCATTTT. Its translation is CASSQDRAGRANQPQHF.

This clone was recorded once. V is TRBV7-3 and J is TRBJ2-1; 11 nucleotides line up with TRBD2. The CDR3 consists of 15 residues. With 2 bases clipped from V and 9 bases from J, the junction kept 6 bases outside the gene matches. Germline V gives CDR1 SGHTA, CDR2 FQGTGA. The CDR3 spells CASSLVAGGPVEQFF. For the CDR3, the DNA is TGTGCCAGCAGCTTAGTAGCGGGGGGGCCGGTTGAGCAGTTCTTC.

The CDR3: CASTTSGVRGELFF. CDR3 sequence (DNA): TGTGCCAGTACGACTAGCGGGGTGCGTGGGGAGCTGTTTTTT. The J gene is TRBJ2-2, the V gene TRBV5-6, with 11 bases matching TRBD2. V trimming: 8 bases; J trimming: 8 bases; junction bases outside the gene matches: 8. The CDR3 contains 14 residues. Germline values: CDR1 SGHDT, CDR2 YYEEEE.

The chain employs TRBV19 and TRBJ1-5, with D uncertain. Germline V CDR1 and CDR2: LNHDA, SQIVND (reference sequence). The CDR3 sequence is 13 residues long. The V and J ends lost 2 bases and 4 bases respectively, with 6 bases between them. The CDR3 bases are TGTGCCAGTAGTATACTGGAGAATCAGCCCCAGCATTTT. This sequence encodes CASSILENQPQHF.

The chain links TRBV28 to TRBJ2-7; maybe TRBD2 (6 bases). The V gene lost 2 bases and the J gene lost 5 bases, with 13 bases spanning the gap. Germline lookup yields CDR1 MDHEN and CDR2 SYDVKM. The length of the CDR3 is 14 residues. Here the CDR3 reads CASSLAWGGHEQYF. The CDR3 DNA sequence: TGTGCCAGCAGTTTAGCGTGGGGAGGACACGAGCAGTACTTC.

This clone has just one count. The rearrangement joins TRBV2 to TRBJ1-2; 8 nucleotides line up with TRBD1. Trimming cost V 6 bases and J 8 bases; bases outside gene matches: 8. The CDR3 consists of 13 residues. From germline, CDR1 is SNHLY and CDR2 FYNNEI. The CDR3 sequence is CASSRTGPGGYTF. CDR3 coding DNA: TGTGCCAGCAGCCGGACAGGGCCAGGGGGCTACACCTTC.